One and the same sample provided the 20 T cell receptor beta chains below, sequenced in a study of beta chain features in type 1 diabetes (dated by TCRdb to the late 2010s). Library method: the immunoSEQ multiplex PCR assay. The entire amount of isolated RNA was reverse transcribed using the High Capacity cDNA Reverse Transcription Kit, so the sequenced TCRB transcripts were expressed ones. TCRdb holds this immuneACCESS table with in-frame rearrangements only. Some clones are missing; in checked studies, unresolved V genes explain under half, and the rest has no known cause. Counted in this sample were 970,000 or so clones; roughly 15% of them appeared once. Of the sample, about 0.025% is held by the ten largest clones. The sequenced material came from naive CD4+ T cells from blood. The sample's cell subset or site label, decoded: true naive CD4+ T cells. These receptor sequences come from a woman aged 18-29 years in good health.

As for this clone: Other DNA sequences within the sample encode an identical CDR3. The rearrangement links TRBV29-1 to TRBJ2-7, with 11 bases aligning to TRBD2. Germline-derived CDR1 and CDR2 are SQVTM and ANQGSEA. The CDR3 is 18 amino acids. The junction had 20 bases not matched to a gene; V was cut back by 5 bases and J by 5 bases. The chain's CDR3 is CSVTNLAGGPQFGNEQYF. The CDR3 bases are TGCAGCGTTACAAACCTAGCGGGAGGACCCCAATTTGGGAACGAGCAGTACTTC.

This chain joins TRBV27 and TRBJ1-1; 8 nucleotides align to TRBD1. The ends lost 8 bases at V and 7 bases at J; junction bases unmatched: 15. Germline V lookup: CDR1 MNHEY, CDR2 SMNVEV (reference sequence). There are 15 residues in the CDR3. CDR3 coding DNA: TGTGCCAGCGGCCTACATGGGACAGGCGTTTTTGAAGCTTTCTTT. Its translation is CASGLHGTGVFEAFF.

The chain employs TRBV7-8 and TRBJ1-4; 7 nucleotides line up with TRBD1. The CDR3 loop spans 14 amino acids. J gave up 3 bases and V 5 bases, and 3 bases lay outside the gene matches. Germline V gene lookup returns CDR1 SGHVS and CDR2 FQNEAQ. CDR3 in amino acids: CASSQGGPNEKLFF. CDR3 DNA sequence: TGTGCCAGCAGCCAGGGGGGACCTAATGAAAAACTGTTTTTT.

The CDR3 protein is CASSLGSGGTQYF. CDR3 nucleotides: TGTGCCAGCAGTTTGGGATCTGGGGGGACCCAGTACTTC. This sequence joins TRBV28 and TRBJ2-5; the D call may be TRBD1 or TRBD2 (5 bases each). Germline loops: CDR1 MDHEN, CDR2 SYDVKM. This CDR3 is built from 13 residues. V shed 3 bases and J shed 7 bases, with 12 bases lying between them. The whole variable domain, remainder taken from reference TRBV28 and TRBJ2-5, is DVKVTQSSRYLVKRTGEKVFLECVQDMDHENMFWYRQDPGLGLRLIYFSYDVKMKEKGDIPEGYSVSREKKERFSLILESASTNQTSMYLCASSLGSGGTQYFGPGTRLLVL.

This rearrangement joins TRBV10-3 to TRBJ1-2; no firm D call. Germline loops: CDR1 ENHRY, CDR2 SYGVKD. CDR3 length: 14 amino acids. Trimming left V 6 bases short and J 8 bases short, with 19 bases between. The CDR3 coding sequence is TGTGCCATCAGGGTAGCCGACCTCCCGCGCGGCTACACCTTC. Amino acids: CAIRVADLPRGYTF.

V is TRBV9 and J is TRBJ2-5; TRBD2 aligns across 7 bases. Unmatched junction bases numbered 3, after V lost 0 bases and J lost 1 base. The CDR3 loop spans 15 amino acids. Germline CDR1 is SGDLS and CDR2 is YYNGEE. The CDR3 is CASSVGDYLQETQYF. The CDR3 DNA reads as TGTGCCAGCAGCGTAGGGGACTACCTCCAAGAGACCCAGTACTTC.

The table lists this clone with a few counts. This chain connects TRBV27 to TRBJ2-7; D assignment may be TRBD1 or TRBD2 (7 bases each). V lost 2 bases, J lost 0 bases, and 20 bases lay in between. CDR1 and CDR2 (germline): MNHEY, SMNVEV (reference sequence). The CDR3 has 18 residues. CDR3 in amino acids: CASSLRLREGAPSYEQYF. In DNA form, the CDR3 reads TGTGCCAGCAGTTTACGCCTGAGGGAGGGGGCACCCTCCTACGAGCAGTACTTC.

This clone appeared a few times. The rearrangement links TRBV29-1 to TRBJ2-2; 10 bases align to TRBD1. Germline V gene lookup returns CDR1 SQVTM and CDR2 ANQGSEA. CDR3 length: 13 amino acids. Trimming cost V 6 bases and J 4 bases; bases outside gene matches: 2. The CDR3 region is CSVGQGFTGELFF. The CDR3 coding sequence is TGCAGCGTGGGACAGGGGTTCACCGGGGAGCTGTTTTTT.

The rearrangement uses TRBV11-2 and TRBJ2-6; 7 bases map to TRBD1. The CDR3 is 16 residues long. Germline CDR1 and CDR2: SGHAT and FQNNGV. Unmatched junction bases numbered 5, after V lost 4 bases and J lost 2 bases. The DNA for the CDR3 is TGTGCCAGCAGCTCCCGTACAGGGGCTGGGGCCAACGTCCTGACTTTC. This codes for CASSSRTGAGANVLTF. The whole variable domain, filled in from reference TRBV11-2 and TRBJ2-6, reads EAGVAQSPRYKIIEKRQSVAFWCNPISGHATLYWYQQILGQGPKLLIQFQNNGVVDDSQLPKDRFSAERLKGVDSTLKIQPAKLEDSAVYLCASSSRTGAGANVLTFGAGSRLTVL.

This clone was found a few times. The chain has TRBV28 and TRBJ2-2; D is uncertain. The V end was cut by 1 base, the J end by 2 bases, with 8 bases between. Germline V gene sequence: CDR1 MDHEN, CDR2 SYDVKM. CDR3 length: 15 residues. The DNA for the CDR3 is TGTGCCAGCAGTTTATATGCAGGCAACACCGGGGAGCTGTTTTTT. Translated, it gives CASSLYAGNTGELFF.

This clone occurred a few times. CDR3 DNA: TGTGCCATCAGCAACCAATTCACAGAATATGGCTACACCTTC. It yields the protein CAISNQFTEYGYTF. The rearrangement uses TRBV10-3 and TRBJ1-2, with D unresolved. Between the trimmed V and J ends, which lost 6 bases and 5 bases, there was a span of 16 bases. The CDR3 has 14 amino acids. Germline V gives CDR1 ENHRY, CDR2 SYGVKD.

The genes are TRBV11-2 and TRBJ2-5; maybe TRBD1 (5 bases). Germline assignment: CDR1 SGHAT and CDR2 FQNNGV. Trimming took 1 base from V and 1 from J, leaving 7 bases between them. This CDR3 has 14 amino acids. Here the CDR3 reads CASSLVQGQETQYF. As DNA, the CDR3 is TGTGCCAGCAGCTTAGTGCAGGGCCAAGAGACCCAGTACTTC.

This clone has just a few counts. The J gene is TRBJ2-7, the V gene TRBV7-9; TRBD2 aligns across 9 bases. The CDR3 is 14 amino acids. The V and J ends lost 6 bases and 3 bases, in that order; junction bases with no gene match: 6. Germline V gene sequence: CDR1 SEHNR, CDR2 FQNEAQ (reference sequence). The CDR3 DNA reads as TGTGCCAGCAGTCCCGGACTAGCGATCTACGAGCAGTACTTC. This encodes CASSPGLAIYEQYF.

This clone occurred a few times. This chain connects TRBV15 to TRBJ2-7, with D perhaps TRBD2 (6 bases). Germline V gives CDR1 LNHNV, CDR2 YYDKDF (reference sequence). The CDR3 sequence is 17 residues long. Trimming removed 6 bases at V and 1 base at J, with 22 bases between. CDR3: CATRMIEWGDVSYEQYF. In DNA, the CDR3 is TGTGCCACCAGGATGATAGAATGGGGGGACGTTTCCTACGAGCAGTACTTC.

This clone has more than one count but fewer than ten. This chain uses TRBV10-3 with TRBJ1-2; the D gene is possibly TRBD1 (5 bases). V was shortened by 2 bases and J by 7 bases, with 14 bases between the two germline ends. The V gene's germline CDR1 is ENHRY and CDR2 SYGVKD. The CDR3 totals 14 residues. The CDR3 DNA is TGTGCCATCAGTGAGGACAGCGCGGCGATTGGCTACACCTTC. Translating gives CAISEDSAAIGYTF.

The J gene is TRBJ1-5, the V gene TRBV21-1; TRBD1, the D gene given by the table, was not confirmed from the DNA. TRBV21-1 is a recognized pseudogene. This CDR3 contains 15 residues. CDR3 sequence (DNA): TGTGCCAGCAGCAAAAGAGGGGGCCGCCATCTGCCCCAGCATTTT. Residues: CASSKRGGRHLPQHF.

This clone was counted between two and nine times. This sequence joins TRBV11-2 and TRBJ2-7, with a possible D match to TRBD1 (6 bases). V was clipped by 1 base and J by 2 bases, with 12 bases between them. The CDR3 has 15 amino acids. Germline V gene data show CDR1 as SGHAT and CDR2 as FQNNGV. The CDR3 bases are TGTGCCAGCAGCTTAGCGGTACAGGGAGCCTACGAGCAGTACTTC. This encodes CASSLAVQGAYEQYF.

The rearrangement uses TRBV27 and TRBJ2-3; D is possibly TRBD1 (5 bases). In germline, CDR1 is MNHEY, CDR2 SMNVEV (reference sequence). The CDR3 is 15 residues long. The V gene lost 6 bases and the J gene lost 4 bases, with 17 bases spanning the gap. CDR3 coding DNA: TGTGCCAGCAGATCAAGGGGAACCCACGCAGATACGCAGTATTTT. Translation gives CASRSRGTHADTQYF.

The V and J genes are TRBV4-2 and TRBJ1-2, with TRBD1 as a possible D gene (6 bases). Germline lookup yields CDR1 LGHNA and CDR2 YNFKEQ. The V gene lost 0 bases and the J gene lost 3 bases, with 14 bases spanning the gap. This CDR3 is 16 amino acids long. The CDR3 DNA is TGTGCCAGCAGCCAAGAAGGGGGTTCGTACGACTATGGCTACACCTTC. It codes for CASSQEGGSYDYGYTF.

The sample holds a few counts of this clone. The DNA of the CDR3 is TGCGCCAGCAGCTATCGGGGATCTGACACCGGGGAGCTGTTTTTT. Translating it yields CASSYRGSDTGELFF. The chain has TRBV5-1 and TRBJ2-2, with D possibly matching TRBD2 (5 bases). Germline V gives CDR1 SGHRS, CDR2 YFSETQ. The V and J ends lost 3 bases and 3 bases respectively, with 12 bases between them. The CDR3 is 15 residues long.